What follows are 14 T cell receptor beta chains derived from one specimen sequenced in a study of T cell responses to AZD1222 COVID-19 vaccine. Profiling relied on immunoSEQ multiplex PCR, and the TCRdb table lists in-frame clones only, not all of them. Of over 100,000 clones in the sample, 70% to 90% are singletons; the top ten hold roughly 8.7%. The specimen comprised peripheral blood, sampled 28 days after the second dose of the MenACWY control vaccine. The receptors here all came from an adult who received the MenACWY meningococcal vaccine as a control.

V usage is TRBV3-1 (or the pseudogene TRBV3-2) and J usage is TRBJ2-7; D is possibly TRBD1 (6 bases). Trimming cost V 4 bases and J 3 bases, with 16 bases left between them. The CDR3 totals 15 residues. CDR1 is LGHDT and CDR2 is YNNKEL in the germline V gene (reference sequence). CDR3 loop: CASSLSGHKGYEQYF. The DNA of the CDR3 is TGTGCCAGCAGCCTTTCGGGACACAAAGGCTACGAGCAGTACTTC.

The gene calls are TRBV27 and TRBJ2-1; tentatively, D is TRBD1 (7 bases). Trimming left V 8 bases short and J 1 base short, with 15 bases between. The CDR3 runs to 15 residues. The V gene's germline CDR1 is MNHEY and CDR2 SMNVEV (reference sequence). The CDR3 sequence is CASGGTAISYNEQFF. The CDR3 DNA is TGTGCCAGCGGAGGGACAGCCATATCCTACAATGAGCAGTTCTTC.

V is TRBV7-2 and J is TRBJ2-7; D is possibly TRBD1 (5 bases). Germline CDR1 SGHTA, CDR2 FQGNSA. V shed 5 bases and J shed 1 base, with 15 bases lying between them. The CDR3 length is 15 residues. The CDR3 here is CASSLPPRQSYEQYF. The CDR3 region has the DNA TGTGCCAGCAGCCTACCCCCACGACAGTCCTACGAGCAGTACTTC.

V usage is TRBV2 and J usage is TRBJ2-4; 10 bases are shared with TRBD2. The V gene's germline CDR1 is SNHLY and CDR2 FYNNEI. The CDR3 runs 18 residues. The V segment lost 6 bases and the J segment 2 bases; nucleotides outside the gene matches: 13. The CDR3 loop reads CASSHGLAEGETKNIQYF. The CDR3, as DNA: TGTGCCAGCAGCCATGGACTAGCGGAGGGGGAAACCAAAAACATTCAGTACTTC.

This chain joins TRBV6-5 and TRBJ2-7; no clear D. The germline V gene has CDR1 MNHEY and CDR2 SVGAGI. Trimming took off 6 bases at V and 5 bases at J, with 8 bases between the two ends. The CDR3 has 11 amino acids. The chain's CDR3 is CASRYGNEQYV. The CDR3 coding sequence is TGTGCCAGCAGGTATGGAAACGAGCAGTACGTC.

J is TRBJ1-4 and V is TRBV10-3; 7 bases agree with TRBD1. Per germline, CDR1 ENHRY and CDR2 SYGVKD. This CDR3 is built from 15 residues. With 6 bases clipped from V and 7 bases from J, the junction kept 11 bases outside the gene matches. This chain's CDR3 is CAIRGTGAMGEKLFF. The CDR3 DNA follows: TGTGCCATCAGAGGAACAGGGGCTATGGGTGAAAAACTGTTTTTT.

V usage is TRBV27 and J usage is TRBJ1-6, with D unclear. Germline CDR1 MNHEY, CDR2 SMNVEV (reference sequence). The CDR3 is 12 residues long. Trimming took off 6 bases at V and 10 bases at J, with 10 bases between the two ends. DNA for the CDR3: TGTGCCAGCAGGGCCGCTGTATCACCCCTCCACTTT. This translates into CASRAAVSPLHF.

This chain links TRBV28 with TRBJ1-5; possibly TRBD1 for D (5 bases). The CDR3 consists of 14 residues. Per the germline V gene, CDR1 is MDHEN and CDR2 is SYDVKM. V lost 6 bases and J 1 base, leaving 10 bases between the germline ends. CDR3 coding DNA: TGTGCCAGCAGCCGACCAGGGAGCAATCAGCCCCAGCATTTT. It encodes CASSRPGSNQPQHF.

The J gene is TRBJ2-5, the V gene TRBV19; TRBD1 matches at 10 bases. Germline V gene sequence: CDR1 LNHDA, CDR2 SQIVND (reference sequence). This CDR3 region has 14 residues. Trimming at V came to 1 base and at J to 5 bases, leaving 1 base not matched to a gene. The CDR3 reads CASSIAGQGETQYF. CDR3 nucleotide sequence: TGTGCCAGTAGTATAGCGGGACAGGGGGAGACCCAGTACTTC.

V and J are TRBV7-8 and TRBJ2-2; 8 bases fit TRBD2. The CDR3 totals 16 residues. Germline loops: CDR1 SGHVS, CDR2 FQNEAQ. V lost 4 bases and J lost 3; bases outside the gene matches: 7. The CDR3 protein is CASSSSGGTDTGELFF. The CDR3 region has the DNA TGTGCCAGCAGCTCGTCGGGAGGGACCGACACCGGGGAGCTGTTTTTT.

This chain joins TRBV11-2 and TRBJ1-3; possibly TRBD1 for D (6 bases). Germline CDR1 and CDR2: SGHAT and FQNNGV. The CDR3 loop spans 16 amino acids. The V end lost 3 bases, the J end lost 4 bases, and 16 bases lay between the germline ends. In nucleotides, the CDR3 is TGTGCCAGCAGCTTTGGGAGGGGGACCAGAGGAAACACCATATATTTT. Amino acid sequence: CASSFGRGTRGNTIYF.

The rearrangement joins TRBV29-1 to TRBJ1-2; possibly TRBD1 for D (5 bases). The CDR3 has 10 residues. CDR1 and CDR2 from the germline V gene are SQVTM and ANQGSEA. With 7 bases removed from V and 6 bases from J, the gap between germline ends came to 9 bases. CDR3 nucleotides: TGCAGCGGGGACGTGGATGGCTACACCTTC. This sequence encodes CSGDVDGYTF.

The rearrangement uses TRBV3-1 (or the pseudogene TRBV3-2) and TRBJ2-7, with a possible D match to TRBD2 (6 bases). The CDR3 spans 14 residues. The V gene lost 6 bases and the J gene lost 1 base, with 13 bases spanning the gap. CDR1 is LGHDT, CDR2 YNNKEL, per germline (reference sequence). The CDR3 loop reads CASRSSGTSYEQYF. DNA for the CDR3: TGTGCCAGCAGATCCTCGGGGACTTCCTACGAGCAGTACTTC.

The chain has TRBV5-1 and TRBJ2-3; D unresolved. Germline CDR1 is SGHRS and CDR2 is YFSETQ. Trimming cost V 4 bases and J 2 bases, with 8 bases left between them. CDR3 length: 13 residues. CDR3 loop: CASSPGHTDTQYF. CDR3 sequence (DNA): TGCGCCAGCAGCCCCGGCCACACAGATACGCAGTATTTT.